A selection of T cell receptor beta chains follows, all from one sample in a study of OX40 agonist ivuxolimab in advanced cancers. Libraries were prepared by immunoSEQ multiplex PCR; TCRdb keeps only in-frame clonotypes and omits some of them. The sample lists around 73,000 clones, around 90% occurring once. The specimen comprised CD4+ or CD8+ T cells sorted from blood, sampled in a trial of the OX40 agonist ivuxolimab. These receptors came from an adult with an advanced solid tumor such as melanoma, head and neck, liver or kidney cancer. Each CDR3 is given with its conserved first and last residue. D genes are given only for firm matches. Clone size is given for some rows only: seen once, a few or many times, or a class if the clone is expanded.

j_call: TRBJ1-2; v_call: TRBV5-4; clone_size: .; d_call: TRBD1; cdr3_aa: CASSLFVTGGGYTF; cdr3_nt: TGTGCCAGCAGCTTGTTCGTGACAGGGGGCGGCTACACCTTC
j_call: TRBJ1-2; v_call: TRBV29-1; clone_size: once; d_call: .; cdr3_aa: CSVDSGPFYGYTF; cdr3_nt: TGCAGCGTTGACTCGGGGCCCTTCTATGGCTACACCTTC
j_call: TRBJ2-7; v_call: TRBV19; clone_size: .; d_call: .; cdr3_aa: CASSMSGRGDSYEQYF; cdr3_nt: TGTGCCAGTAGTATGTCGGGCCGGGGTGACTCCTACGAGCAGTACTTC
j_call: TRBJ1-4; v_call: TRBV15; clone_size: .; d_call: TRBD1; cdr3_aa: CATSRDVDRAEEKLFF; cdr3_nt: TGTGCCACCAGCAGGGACGTGGACAGGGCGGAGGAAAAACTGTTTTTT
j_call: TRBJ2-1; v_call: TRBV19; clone_size: .; d_call: .; cdr3_aa: CASSPDSDNEQFF; cdr3_nt: TGTGCCAGTAGCCCGGACAGCGACAATGAGCAGTTCTTC
j_call: TRBJ2-1; v_call: TRBV27; clone_size: .; d_call: .; cdr3_aa: CASSSRGGNEQFF; cdr3_nt: TGTGCCAGCAGCTCCCGGGGCGGCAATGAGCAGTTCTTC
j_call: TRBJ2-5; v_call: TRBV5-6; clone_size: .; d_call: TRBD1; cdr3_aa: CASSPGQGAGETQYF; cdr3_nt: TGTGCCAGCAGCCCAGGACAGGGGGCTGGCGAGACCCAGTACTTC
j_call: TRBJ2-5; v_call: TRBV6-1; clone_size: .; d_call: TRBD2; cdr3_aa: CASSELGTSGHPGETQYF; cdr3_nt: TGTGCCAGCAGTGAATTGGGGACTAGCGGGCACCCGGGAGAGACCCAGTACTTC
j_call: TRBJ1-2; v_call: TRBV28; clone_size: .; d_call: .; cdr3_aa: CASSSSNYGYTF; cdr3_nt: TGTGCCAGCTCTTCCTCTAACTATGGCTACACCTTC
j_call: TRBJ2-7; v_call: TRBV19; clone_size: .; d_call: .; cdr3_aa: CASSRSQGGYEQYF; cdr3_nt: TGTGCCAGTAGTCGCTCCCAGGGGGGCTACGAGCAGTACTTC
j_call: TRBJ1-2; v_call: TRBV5-5; clone_size: .; d_call: TRBD1; cdr3_aa: CASSPSPDRARGNYGYTF; cdr3_nt: TGTGCCAGCAGCCCCAGCCCGGACAGGGCAAGAGGGAACTATGGCTACACCTTC
j_call: TRBJ1-5; v_call: TRBV19; clone_size: once; d_call: .; cdr3_aa: CASSSQGIQPQHF; cdr3_nt: TGTGCCAGTAGCTCGCAGGGAATTCAGCCCCAGCATTTT
j_call: TRBJ2-1; v_call: TRBV7-9; clone_size: .; d_call: .; cdr3_aa: CASSLAWVADEQFF; cdr3_nt: TGTGCCAGCAGCTTAGCGTGGGTCGCCGATGAGCAGTTCTTC
j_call: TRBJ2-5; v_call: TRBV5-1; clone_size: .; d_call: .; cdr3_aa: CASSLAGSGETQYF; cdr3_nt: TGCGCCAGCAGCTTGGCCGGGAGTGGGGAGACCCAGTACTTC
j_call: TRBJ2-3; v_call: TRBV10-3; clone_size: .; d_call: TRBD2; cdr3_aa: CAIGRGRAQDTQYF; cdr3_nt: TGTGCCATCGGTCGGGGGAGGGCCCAAGATACGCAGTATTTT
j_call: TRBJ2-1; v_call: TRBV27; clone_size: .; d_call: TRBD2; cdr3_aa: CASSFNGRASYNEQFF; cdr3_nt: TGTGCCAGCAGTTTTAACGGGAGGGCCTCCTACAATGAGCAGTTCTTC
j_call: TRBJ2-5; v_call: TRBV28; clone_size: .; d_call: .; cdr3_aa: CASSWQGKTQYF; cdr3_nt: TGTGCCAGCAGTTGGCAGGGGAAGACCCAGTACTTC
j_call: TRBJ1-2; v_call: TRBV12-2; clone_size: .; d_call: .; cdr3_aa: CASRGRGQKANYGYTF; cdr3_nt: TGTGCAAGTCGCGGAAGGGGACAGAAAGCTAACTATGGCTACACCTTC
j_call: TRBJ2-1; v_call: TRBV11-2; clone_size: .; d_call: TRBD1; cdr3_aa: CASSLVVDRGRFF; cdr3_nt: TGTGCCAGCAGCTTAGTGGTCGACAGGGGAAGGTTCTTC
j_call: TRBJ1-1; v_call: TRBV4-1; clone_size: .; d_call: .; cdr3_aa: CASSQDAGSAWVNTEAFF; cdr3_nt: TGCGCCAGCAGCCAAGACGCAGGGTCGGCTTGGGTGAACACTGAAGCTTTCTTT
j_call: TRBJ2-5; v_call: TRBV15; clone_size: .; d_call: TRBD2; cdr3_aa: CATSRLLAGGETQYF; cdr3_nt: TGTGCCACCAGCAGACTTTTAGCGGGAGGGGAGACCCAGTACTTC
j_call: TRBJ2-5; v_call: TRBV5-6; clone_size: .; d_call: .; cdr3_aa: CASSYQETQYF; cdr3_nt: TGTGCCAGCAGCTACCAAGAGACCCAGTACTTC
j_call: TRBJ2-5; v_call: TRBV5-4; clone_size: once; d_call: TRBD2; cdr3_aa: CASSLGLAGGRETQYF; cdr3_nt: TGTGCCAGCAGCTTGGGGCTAGCGGGAGGTCGAGAGACCCAGTACTTC
j_call: TRBJ2-1; v_call: TRBV7-3; clone_size: .; d_call: TRBD2; cdr3_aa: CASSLSGTSGSLEQFF; cdr3_nt: TGTGCCAGCAGCCTCTCGGGGACTAGCGGTAGTTTAGAGCAGTTCTTC
j_call: TRBJ1-3; v_call: TRBV6-6; clone_size: .; d_call: .; cdr3_aa: CARSFISGNTIYF; cdr3_nt: TGTGCCAGGTCCTTTATTTCTGGAAACACCATATATTTT
j_call: TRBJ1-5; v_call: TRBV29-1; clone_size: once; d_call: .; cdr3_aa: CSVTKDSNQPQHF; cdr3_nt: TGCAGCGTTACAAAAGATAGCAATCAGCCCCAGCATTTT
j_call: TRBJ1-1; v_call: TRBV29-1; clone_size: few; d_call: .; cdr3_aa: CSAVQVEAFF; cdr3_nt: TGCAGCGCCGTCCAAGTCGAAGCTTTCTTT
j_call: TRBJ2-7; v_call: TRBV27; clone_size: .; d_call: TRBD1; cdr3_aa: CASSLWGTGAYEQYF; cdr3_nt: TGTGCCAGCAGTTTATGGGGGACAGGAGCCTACGAGCAGTACTTC
j_call: TRBJ1-3; v_call: TRBV10-2; clone_size: .; d_call: TRBD1; cdr3_aa: CATQGVENTIYF; cdr3_nt: TGCGCCACCCAGGGGGTGGAAAACACCATATATTTT
j_call: TRBJ2-1; v_call: TRBV10-2; clone_size: .; d_call: TRBD2; cdr3_aa: CASSEYTSGNPYNEQFF; cdr3_nt: TGCGCCAGCAGTGAGTATACTAGCGGGAATCCCTACAATGAGCAGTTCTTC
j_call: TRBJ1-4; v_call: TRBV7-9; clone_size: .; d_call: .; cdr3_aa: CASTPGATNEKLFF; cdr3_nt: TGTGCCAGCACCCCAGGCGCAACTAATGAAAAACTGTTTTTT
j_call: TRBJ2-4; v_call: TRBV11-2; clone_size: .; d_call: .; cdr3_aa: CASSLLNIQYF; cdr3_nt: TGTGCCAGCAGCTTGTTGAACATTCAGTACTTC
j_call: TRBJ1-2; v_call: TRBV29-1; clone_size: .; d_call: TRBD1; cdr3_aa: CSVEDRRYGYTF; cdr3_nt: TGCAGCGTGGAGGACAGGAGATATGGCTACACCTTC
j_call: TRBJ2-1; v_call: TRBV25-1; clone_size: .; d_call: .; cdr3_aa: CASSDLWVENEQFF; cdr3_nt: TGTGCCAGCAGTGACCTCTGGGTGGAGAATGAGCAGTTCTTC
j_call: TRBJ1-4; v_call: TRBV5-6; clone_size: .; d_call: .; cdr3_aa: CASSLGQMEEKLFF; cdr3_nt: TGTGCCAGCAGCTTGGGGCAGATGGAAGAAAAACTGTTTTTT
j_call: TRBJ1-1; v_call: TRBV5-4; clone_size: few; d_call: .; cdr3_aa: CASSLVNTEAFF; cdr3_nt: TGTGCCAGCAGCTTGGTGAACACTGAAGCTTTCTTT
j_call: TRBJ2-7; v_call: TRBV21-1; clone_size: .; d_call: .; cdr3_aa: CASSKELTTGVTYEQYF; cdr3_nt: TGTGCCAGCAGCAAAGAATTAACGACAGGGGTAACCTACGAGCAGTACTTC
j_call: TRBJ2-7; v_call: TRBV29-1; clone_size: .; d_call: .; cdr3_aa: CSVEVWDGSYEQYF; cdr3_nt: TGCAGCGTTGAAGTCTGGGACGGCTCCTACGAGCAGTACTTC
j_call: TRBJ2-7; v_call: TRBV28; clone_size: .; d_call: TRBD2; cdr3_aa: CASSFSLAGEMNEQYF; cdr3_nt: TGTGCCAGCAGTTTTTCTCTAGCGGGAGAGATGAACGAGCAGTACTTC
j_call: TRBJ2-1; v_call: TRBV6-4; clone_size: .; d_call: TRBD2; cdr3_aa: CASSDSGAGVQFF; cdr3_nt: TGTGCCAGCAGTGACTCCGGCGCGGGGGTGCAGTTCTTC
j_call: TRBJ1-2; v_call: TRBV9; clone_size: few; d_call: .; cdr3_aa: CASSAGVGPYGYTF; cdr3_nt: TGTGCCAGCAGCGCGGGGGTGGGGCCCTATGGCTACACCTTC
j_call: TRBJ2-2; v_call: TRBV28; clone_size: .; d_call: .; cdr3_aa: CASSLGQGELFF; cdr3_nt: TGTGCCAGCAGCTTAGGTCAGGGGGAGCTGTTTTTT
j_call: TRBJ1-1; v_call: TRBV19; clone_size: many; d_call: .; cdr3_aa: CASGWTAEAFF; cdr3_nt: TGTGCCAGTGGTTGGACCGCTGAAGCTTTCTTT
j_call: TRBJ2-3; v_call: TRBV10-2; clone_size: .; d_call: TRBD2; cdr3_aa: CASSESAGGPFSTDTQYF; cdr3_nt: TGCGCCAGCAGTGAGTCGGCGGGGGGGCCTTTTAGCACAGATACGCAGTATTTT
j_call: TRBJ2-7; v_call: TRBV11-3; clone_size: .; d_call: .; cdr3_aa: CASSPGYEQYF; cdr3_nt: TGTGCCAGCAGCCCCGGATACGAGCAGTACTTC
j_call: TRBJ2-2; v_call: TRBV4-1; clone_size: .; d_call: TRBD1; cdr3_aa: CASSTRQGSGELFF; cdr3_nt: TGCGCCAGCAGCACCCGACAGGGCTCCGGGGAGCTGTTTTTT
j_call: TRBJ2-1; v_call: TRBV23-1; clone_size: .; d_call: .; cdr3_aa: CASSQSGQTKDNEQFF; cdr3_nt: TGCGCCAGCAGTCAATCGGGGCAGACTAAAGACAATGAGCAGTTCTTC
j_call: TRBJ2-4; v_call: TRBV4-2; clone_size: .; d_call: .; cdr3_aa: CASSQEPGAAKNIQYF; cdr3_nt: TGTGCCAGCAGCCAAGAACCAGGGGCGGCCAAAAACATTCAGTACTTC
j_call: TRBJ1-2; v_call: TRBV5-6; clone_size: .; d_call: .; cdr3_aa: CASSSPGGYGYTF; cdr3_nt: TGTGCCAGCAGCTCACCGGGGGGCTATGGCTACACCTTC
j_call: TRBJ2-7; v_call: TRBV5-6; clone_size: .; d_call: .; cdr3_aa: CASSLVVGSTYEQYF; cdr3_nt: TGTGCCAGCAGCTTGGTTGTGGGTTCCACCTACGAGCAGTACTTC
j_call: TRBJ2-7; v_call: TRBV28; clone_size: .; d_call: .; cdr3_aa: CASSLVPASPYEQYF; cdr3_nt: TGTGCCAGCAGTTTAGTCCCGGCTTCCCCCTACGAGCAGTACTTC
j_call: TRBJ2-3; v_call: TRBV5-1; clone_size: once; d_call: TRBD1; cdr3_aa: CASSLIGTGGPISTDTQYF; cdr3_nt: TGCGCCAGCAGCTTGATCGGGACAGGGGGTCCCATTTCCACAGATACGCAGTATTTT
j_call: TRBJ1-5; v_call: TRBV2; clone_size: .; d_call: TRBD1; cdr3_aa: CASSDLTGGAFQPQHF; cdr3_nt: TGTGCCAGCAGTGATTTGACAGGGGGCGCGTTTCAGCCCCAGCATTTT
j_call: TRBJ2-7; v_call: TRBV5-4; clone_size: .; d_call: TRBD2; cdr3_aa: CASSPGLAGAESYEQYF; cdr3_nt: TGTGCCAGCAGCCCCGGACTAGCGGGAGCTGAATCTTACGAGCAGTACTTC
j_call: TRBJ1-3; v_call: TRBV6-1; clone_size: .; d_call: .; cdr3_aa: CASSEQSLSGNTIYF; cdr3_nt: TGTGCCAGCAGTGAACAGTCCCTCTCTGGAAACACCATATATTTT
j_call: TRBJ2-2; v_call: TRBV11-2; clone_size: .; d_call: TRBD1; cdr3_aa: CASSFPLGSGTVAGELFF; cdr3_nt: TGTGCCAGCAGCTTCCCTCTAGGCTCCGGGACAGTGGCCGGGGAGCTGTTTTTT
j_call: TRBJ2-1; v_call: TRBV27; clone_size: .; d_call: .; cdr3_aa: CASRAPTGTPSYNEQFF; cdr3_nt: TGTGCCAGCAGGGCTCCTACGGGGACACCATCCTACAATGAGCAGTTCTTC
j_call: TRBJ2-1; v_call: TRBV6-5; clone_size: .; d_call: .; cdr3_aa: CASRSYPGAYNEQFF; cdr3_nt: TGTGCCAGCAGAAGTTATCCGGGGGCCTACAATGAGCAGTTCTTC